These 30 T cell receptor beta chains were sequenced from one sample in a study of T-cell reconstitution after alpha-beta-depleted transplantation in children (dated by TCRdb to between 2015 and 2016). This specimen's treatment or condition label, interpreted: allogeneic hematopoietic cell transplantation with graft depleted of TCRalphabeta T cells and CD19 B cells. Libraries were made using PCR. Sequencing instrument: Illumina HiSeq 2500. Molecular barcoding was employed in the preparation of TCR libraries, with unique molecular identifiers being used to normalize TCRbeta repertoire quantification. TCRdb's own reprocessing of the public reads used fastp at Q25 and MiXCR and kept productive beta chains. Records with the same CDR3 protein are collapsed into one entry carrying the most frequent genes and DNA. Here the sample has some 130,000 distinct CDR3 sequences; roughly 10% occur a single time. The ten largest clones represent 24% of the sample.

The sequencing here drew on PBMCs, mostly from graft donor cells, taken 180 days after TCRalphabeta/CD19-depleted stem cell transplant. The receptors originated from a girl under two years old who had a stem cell transplant for combined immunodeficiency, so the T cells may come from the graft donor.

The rearrangement uses TRBV5-6 and TRBJ1-5, with D tentatively TRBD1 (5 bases). The CDR3 spans 13 residues. Germline-derived CDR1 and CDR2 are SGHDT and YYEEEE. Trimming took off 0 bases at V and 7 bases at J, with 8 bases between the two ends. Here the CDR3 DNA reads TGTGCCAGCAGCTTGGGAGGGACCCAGCCCCAGCATTTT. Protein: CASSLGGTQPQHF.

V is TRBV12-3 or TRBV12-4 and J is TRBJ2-7; 8 bases agree with TRBD1. Trimming removed 5 bases from V and 4 bases from J; junction bases left unmatched: 7. The CDR3 sequence is 14 residues long. CDR3 DNA sequence: TGTGCCAGCAGTCTCCAGGGGGCGAGGTACGAGCAGTACTTC. Amino acid sequence: CASSLQGARYEQYF.

This clonotype turned up a few times. The chain employs TRBV14 and TRBJ2-7; 9 nucleotides agree with TRBD2. The V segment lost 2 bases and the J segment 1 base; nucleotides outside the gene matches: 9. This CDR3 is 17 amino acids long. Germline-derived CDR1 and CDR2 are SGHDN and FVKESK. The CDR3 region is CASSQINSGRGSYEQYF. The DNA for the CDR3 is TGTGCCAGCAGCCAAATCAATAGCGGGAGAGGATCCTACGAGCAGTACTTC. The full variable domain, its missing parts supplied by reference TRBV14 and TRBJ2-7, is EAGVTQFPSHSVIEKGQTVTLRCDPISGHDNLYWYRRVMGKEIKFLLHFVKESKQDESGMPNNRFLAERTGGTYSTLKVQPAELEDSGVYFCASSQINSGRGSYEQYFGPGTRLTVT.

The chain carries TRBV5-5 and TRBJ1-4, with D maybe TRBD1 (5 bases). CDR3 length equals 16 residues. The V gene's germline CDR1 is SGHKS and CDR2 YYEKEE (reference sequence). V lost 4 bases and J 3 bases, leaving 16 bases between the germline ends. CDR3 sequence: CASSVGWGRANEKLFF. CDR3 coding DNA: TGTGCCAGCAGCGTCGGATGGGGCAGGGCTAATGAAAAACTGTTTTTT. Using reference TRBV5-5 and TRBJ1-4 for the parts outside the CDR3, the full variable domain is DAGVTQSPTHLIKTRGQQVTLRCSPISGHKSVSWYQQVLGQGPQFIFQYYEKEERGRGNFPDRFSARQFPNYSSELNVNALLLGDSALYLCASSVGWGRANEKLFFGSGTQLSVL.

CDR3 sequence (DNA): TGTGCCAGCAGCCAATCTGGCCCTGGGGCCTACACCTTC. Translation: CASSQSGPGAYTF. The rearrangement joins TRBV16 to TRBJ1-2, with D possibly being TRBD1 (5 bases). The CDR3 contains 13 residues. The V and J ends lost 0 bases and 10 bases respectively, with 12 bases between them. Germline V gene sequence: CDR1 KGHSY, CDR2 FQNENV. The variable domain in full, with the rest retrieved from reference TRBV16 and TRBJ1-2, is GEEVAQTPKHLVRGEGQKAKLYCAPIKGHSYVFWYQQVLKNEFKFLISFQNENVFDETGMPKERFSAKCLPNSPCSLEIQATKLEDSAVYFCASSQSGPGAYTFGSGTRLTVV.

This clonotype appeared a few times. The rearrangement joins TRBV12-3 or TRBV12-4 to TRBJ2-5, with D possibly TRBD1 on 6 matching bases. The V gene lost 6 bases and the J gene lost 2 bases, with 19 bases spanning the gap. The CDR3 extends over 16 amino acids. In DNA, the CDR3 is TGTGCCAGCAGCTTCGGGTTTCGCCAGGGGCAAGAGACCCAGTACTTC. Translation: CASSFGFRQGQETQYF.

The sample holds many counts of this clonotype. The DNA of the CDR3 is TGCAGCGTTGCGGCGGGAGGAGGAAAGACCCAGTACTTC. Its protein product is CSVAAGGGKTQYF. This chain links TRBV29-1 with TRBJ2-5, with 8 bases that match TRBD2. The germline gives CDR1 SQVTM, CDR2 ANQGSEA. The V and J ends lost 4 bases and 6 bases, in that order; junction bases with no gene match: 7. CDR3 length equals 13 residues.

This clonotype was counted at least ten times. This chain links TRBV12-3 or TRBV12-4 with TRBJ2-1, with D hard to call. The V end lost 3 bases, the J end lost 15 bases, and 18 bases lay between the germline ends. This CDR3 spans 13 amino acids. CDR3 sequence: CASSFRVDVRWFF. The CDR3, as DNA: TGTGCCAGCAGTTTTCGCGTGGACGTCCGTTGGTTCTTC.

There are many counts of this clonotype. The chain is built from TRBV10-3 and TRBJ1-2; D unclear. Trimming removed 0 bases at V and 4 bases at J, with 6 bases between. This CDR3 comprises 13 residues. Looked up from germline, CDR1 is ENHRY and CDR2 is SYGVKD. For the CDR3, the DNA is TGTGCCATCAGTGAGTCAGGACCCTATGGCTACACCTTC. This translates into CAISESGPYGYTF.

As for this clonotype: At one end the junction does not follow the germline gene, possibly because of a read error. The rearrangement uses TRBV10-3 and TRBJ2-5; 11 bases agree with TRBD1. Germline V lookup: CDR1 ENHRY, CDR2 SYGVKD. CDR3 size: 14 residues. The DNA for the CDR3 is TGTGCCATCAGGGGGACAGGGGGGCTGGAGACCCGGTACTTC. Its protein product is CAIRGTGGLETRYF.

The V call is TRBV20-1, the J call TRBJ2-1; 13 bases align to TRBD2. V dropped 3 bases and J dropped 0; count of bases not matched to a gene: 11. The CDR3 extends over 19 amino acids. Germline CDR1 DFQATT, CDR2 SNEGSKA (reference sequence). The DNA of the CDR3 is TGCAGTGCTAGGCCGGGACTAGCGGGAAAGGGCAGCTCCTACAATGAGCAGTTCTTC. This translates into CSARPGLAGKGSSYNEQFF.

This clonotype was seen a handful of times. The chain recombines TRBV9 with TRBJ2-2, with 8 positions matching TRBD2. Per the germline V gene, CDR1 is SGDLS and CDR2 is YYNGEE. Trimming took 0 bases from V and 3 from J; bases not matched to a gene: 4. CDR3 size: 16 residues. The CDR3 nucleotides are TGTGCCAGCAGCGTAGACGGGGGGGCGGACACCGGGGAGCTGTTTTTT. Amino acids: CASSVDGGADTGELFF.

The chain links TRBV20-1 to TRBJ2-5, with D possibly TRBD2 on 6 matching bases. Germline V gene sequence: CDR1 DFQATT, CDR2 SNEGSKA (reference sequence). This CDR3 contains 12 residues. Trimming took off 3 bases at V and 6 bases at J, with 11 bases between the two ends. CDR3 region: CSASGRGQTQYF. CDR3 sequence (DNA): TGCAGTGCTAGCGGGAGAGGTCAGACCCAGTACTTC.

Only a few counts were recorded for this clonotype. The V call is TRBV7-2, the J call TRBJ1-5, with 7 bases matching TRBD1. Germline CDR1 SGHTA, CDR2 FQGNSA. V trimming: 4 bases; J trimming: 4 bases; junction bases outside the gene matches: 4. The CDR3 length is 14 residues. The CDR3 region is CASSSDRANQPQHF. CDR3 nucleotides: TGTGCCAGCAGCTCCGACAGGGCTAATCAGCCCCAGCATTTT. Looking up the rest from reference TRBV7-2 and TRBJ1-5 gives the full variable domain: GAGVSQSPSNKVTEKGKDVELRCDPISGHTALYWYRQSLGQGLEFLIYFQGNSAPDKSGLPSDRFSAERTGGSVSTLTIQRTQQEDSAVYLCASSSDRANQPQHFGDGTRLSIL.

This clonotype was seen only a few times. The chain is built from TRBV5-8 and TRBJ2-7; no reliable D call. CDR3 length equals 14 residues. V was cut by 2 bases and J by 2 bases, with 11 bases left in between. CDR1 and CDR2 (germline): SGHTS, YDEGEE. This CDR3 reads CASSFGQPPYEQYF. CDR3 sequence (DNA): TGTGCCAGCAGCTTCGGGCAGCCTCCCTACGAGCAGTACTTC.

The chain links TRBV4-3 to TRBJ1-6; D remains ambiguous. The V end was cut by 4 bases, the J end by 0 bases, with 10 bases between. Germline lookup yields CDR1 LGHNA and CDR2 YSLEER. The CDR3 runs to 16 residues. CDR3 nucleotides: TGCGCCAGCAGCCTGCGAGGTGGCTCCTATAATTCACCCCTCCACTTT. Amino acids: CASSLRGGSYNSPLHF.

The gene calls are TRBV27 and TRBJ2-1; 10 bases line up with TRBD2. From germline, CDR1 is MNHEY and CDR2 SMNVEV (reference sequence). V lost 7 bases to trimming and J lost 2 bases; unmatched junction nucleotides: 2. This CDR3 region has 14 residues. CDR3 bases: TGTGCCAGCACTCTAGCGGGGGCCTACAATGAGCAGTTCTTC. Translated, it gives CASTLAGAYNEQFF.

The chain is built from TRBV7-3 and TRBJ2-2, with D possibly matching TRBD1 (6 bases). CDR3 size: 17 residues. Germline V gene data show CDR1 as SGHTA and CDR2 as FQGTGA. The germline V and J ends were trimmed by 1 base and 2 bases, with 14 bases remaining between them. CDR3 amino acids: CASSLNSYRANTGELFF. CDR3 sequence (DNA): TGTGCCAGCAGCTTAAATTCCTACAGGGCCAACACCGGGGAGCTGTTTTTT.

This clonotype was seen many times. The CDR3 loop is CASSPGTVYEQYF. CDR3 nucleotide sequence: TGTGCCAGCAGCCCAGGGACAGTTTACGAGCAGTACTTC. The chain carries TRBV11-2 and TRBJ2-7, with TRBD1 matching over 7 bases. Trimming removed 5 bases from V and 4 bases from J; junction bases left unmatched: 5. Per germline, CDR1 SGHAT and CDR2 FQNNGV. This CDR3 region has 13 residues.

The sample holds a few counts of this clonotype. In DNA form, the CDR3 reads TGCAGTGCTAGAGCTAGGAAAGCGAGCTCCTACAATGAGCAGTTCTTC. Encoded protein: CSARARKASSYNEQFF. The chain uses TRBV20-1 and TRBJ2-1, with D unclear. The length of the CDR3 is 16 residues. Germline-derived CDR1 and CDR2 are DFQATT and SNEGSKA (reference sequence). Trimming pared 1 base from V and 0 bases from J, leaving 13 bases between.

This clonotype occurred many times. The chain has TRBV12-3 or TRBV12-4 and TRBJ2-7; 8 bases align to TRBD2. The CDR3 covers 14 residues. After removal of 4 bases from V and 1 base from J, the junction contained 3 bases not matched to a gene. The chain's CDR3 is CASSSASGSYEQYF. As DNA, the CDR3 is TGTGCCAGCAGTTCGGCTAGCGGGTCCTACGAGCAGTACTTC.

There are many counts of this clonotype. The V call is TRBV4-3, the J call TRBJ2-1, with 9 bases fitting TRBD2. The CDR3 has 15 residues. V dropped 0 bases and J dropped 9; count of bases not matched to a gene: 6. The germline gives CDR1 LGHNA, CDR2 YSLEER. The CDR3: CASSQEPGLASEQFF. The CDR3, as DNA: TGCGCCAGCAGCCAAGAGCCGGGACTAGCATCTGAGCAGTTCTTC.

This clonotype was counted between two and nine times. CDR3 sequence (DNA): TGTGCCATCAGAAGGGACGGAGACTCCTACAATGAGCAGTTCTTC. Protein: CAIRRDGDSYNEQFF. J is TRBJ2-1 and V is TRBV10-3; D assignment may be TRBD1 or TRBD2 (5 bases each). The V and J ends lost 6 bases and 0 bases respectively, with 12 bases between them. The CDR3 totals 15 residues. From germline, CDR1 is ENHRY and CDR2 SYGVKD.

This clonotype was observed at least ten times. This chain joins TRBV6-5 and TRBJ2-1; weak D call: TRBD1 (5 bases). Germline V lookup: CDR1 MNHEY, CDR2 SVGAGI. The CDR3 has 15 residues. The V gene lost 2 bases and the J gene lost 4 bases, with 12 bases spanning the gap. The CDR3 is CASSYALGVYNEQFF. The CDR3 DNA follows: TGTGCCAGCAGTTACGCATTAGGGGTGTACAATGAGCAGTTCTTC.

This chain links TRBV20-1 with TRBJ2-3; the D gene is possibly TRBD1 (5 bases). The V and J ends lost 0 bases and 0 bases respectively, with 13 bases between them. This CDR3 region has 16 residues. CDR1 and CDR2 from the germline V gene are DFQATT and SNEGSKA (reference sequence). CDR3 amino acids: CSAREPRTFSTDTQYF. CDR3 bases: TGCAGTGCTAGAGAGCCCCGGACATTCAGCACAGATACGCAGTATTTT.

In its sample, this clonotype was seen many times. This chain connects TRBV20-1 to TRBJ1-1, with D perhaps matching TRBD1 (6 bases). Germline values: CDR1 DFQATT, CDR2 SNEGSKA (reference sequence). CDR3 length: 13 residues. The V gene lost 5 bases and the J gene lost 0 bases, with 10 bases spanning the gap. Here the CDR3 reads CSASWTVNTEAFF. DNA for the CDR3: TGCAGTGCTTCTTGGACAGTGAACACTGAAGCTTTCTTT.

A remark on this clonotype: A read error may account for a junction end that differs from germline. The chain links TRBV20-1 to TRBJ1-1; 7 bases match TRBD1. The CDR3 runs 15 residues. CDR1 is DFQATT and CDR2 is SNEGSKA in the germline V gene (reference sequence). In nucleotides, the CDR3 is TGCAGCGTTCACCCACTTAGGGCAGGGGGGACTGGAGCTTTCTTT. It codes for CSVHPLRAGGTGAFF.

This clonotype has only a few counts. V gene TRBV6-2 or TRBV6-3 combines with J gene TRBJ2-3; 7 nucleotides match TRBD1. Looked up from germline, CDR1 is MNHEY and CDR2 is SVGEGT. The CDR3 is 14 residues long. Germline trimming cut 3 bases from V and 4 bases from J; bases unmatched to any gene: 4. CDR3 region: CASSYPTGPDTQYF. As DNA, the CDR3 is TGTGCCAGCAGTTATCCGACAGGGCCAGATACGCAGTATTTT.

V gene TRBV20-1 combines with J gene TRBJ1-4; perhaps TRBD1 as D (5 bases). The V and J ends lost 6 bases and 8 bases respectively, with 19 bases between them. CDR1 is DFQATT, CDR2 SNEGSKA, per germline (reference sequence). This CDR3 region has 14 residues. The CDR3 DNA sequence: TGCAGTGCGGTAGTCGGGACGGGAGGGGAAAAACTGTTTTTT. Translated: CSAVVGTGGEKLFF.

This clonotype was observed a few times. This chain uses TRBV12-3 or TRBV12-4 with TRBJ1-1; D gene unclear. Deletions cut 3 bases from V and 0 bases from J, with 14 bases between. This CDR3 comprises 16 residues. The CDR3 protein is CASSFFLGQMNTEAFF. The CDR3 DNA reads as TGTGCCAGCAGTTTTTTTCTCGGGCAGATGAACACTGAAGCTTTCTTT.